The present T cell receptor beta chain was sequenced within a study of blood T cell repertoires in COVID-19. Study as a whole: Sample material is recorded as cDNA or gDNA derived from T cells, B-cell-depleted T cells, or PBMCs.

Looked up from germline, CDR1 is SGHVS and CDR2 is FQNEAQ. The CDR3 contains 14 residues. Trimming removed 4 bases from V and 5 bases from J; junction bases left unmatched: 8. Each participant's cohort was designated according to participant-reported clinical history. Clones were sequenced by immunoSEQ multiplex PCR, and TCRdb holds only the in-frame ones, with some missing. The profile covers around 250,000 clones, with approximately 83% appearing a single time and 1.5% to 2% taken by the ten largest. This TCR was recovered from a woman between 45 and 60 years old who had recovered from COVID-19. Specimen: PBMCs or T cells enriched from blood (not recorded which). The chain has TRBV7-8 and TRBJ2-7, with 7 positions matching TRBD1. The CDR3 DNA is TGTGCCAGCAGCTATACAGGGGAGCCCCACGAGCAGTACTTC. Encoded protein: CASSYTGEPHEQYF.